The clone carrying this T cell receptor (beta chain) was seen many times. TCRdb recomputed calls from the reads with MiXCR, one row per CDR3 protein. The sample shows hundreds of thousands of distinct CDR3 sequences, about 24% of them seen only once. The sample belongs to a study of T cell repertoires in cytomegalovirus infection. Overall study context: Carrying CMV and the relevant HLA type showed in public TCR beta signatures.

Germline CDR1 is MGHDK and CDR2 is SYGVNS. The CDR3 totals 13 residues. The V end was cut by 5 bases, the J end by 3 bases, with 10 bases between. Sequenced input: CD8+ T cells from PBMCs. This sequence originates from a human donor in good health (CMV status not recorded). Some clones in this sample may be carry-over from other donors' samples. The chain is built from TRBV25-1 and TRBJ1-1; no firm D call. DNA for the CDR3: TGTGCCAGCAGTTACACGTTGGACACTGAAGCTTTCTTT. This translates into CASSYTLDTEAFF.